The entry below describes one TCR beta chain. This clone showed up just a few times. This clone's antigen is unknown. The record has no base qualities; no much larger clone is one base away. The cohort consisted of 650 to 700 healthy bone marrow donors. At the time of sampling, every cohort member was nominally healthy, though immune exposures that went unrecorded were likely present. The donor tested CMV seropositive and was one of the 289 seropositive cohort members. A peripheral blood sample was provided by each donor, and peripheral blood mononuclear cells were used for TCR beta sequencing. The Qiagen DNeasy Blood Extraction Kit was used to extract genomic DNA from the blood cell samples. V is pruned by 3 bases and J by 0 bases, leaving 6 bases of the junction without a gene match. Based on the germline V gene, the CDR1 and CDR2 sequences are SGHRS and YFSETQ. Measured from the cysteine to the phenylalanine, the CDR3 is 16 residues long. Just CDR3 DNA is preserved here, 48 bases in frame from base 1.

The data belong to a study of cytomegalovirus exposure and HLA in healthy donors (dated by TCRdb to the late 2010s). Describing the broader study: An earlier analysis of 587 of the donors reported about 250 Gb of sequence data and roughly 100 million unique TCR beta sequences from 150 million to 200 million T cells. Several DR-DQ haplotypes were treated as single units for association and clustering because of strong linkage in the cohort. To decide whether each TCR beta V gene segment behaved as functional or pseudogenic, an earlier analysis of some 540 of the donors relied on high-throughput TCR beta sequencing. All discovery cohort repertoires had been generated using a single sequencing platform. The study profiled the T cell repertoires of 666 subjects by immunosequencing and related them to cytomegalovirus serostatus. Among 398 genotyped donors of the cohort, an average of around 240,000 unique TCR beta nucleotide sequences were sequenced per donor, roughly 18% of them non-productive. HLA typing covered class I and class II loci at four-digit resolution. An early release that covered approximately 600 HLA-typed donors contained approximately 300 gigabases of sequencing data and 85 million to 100 million unique TCR sequences. To predict cytomegalovirus infection status, the study brought together high-throughput TCR immunosequencing, statistical association of individual TCRs with disease status, and machine learning. Along with the approximately 700-subject first cohort, a separate validation cohort of around 120 different subjects was used. In a later analysis, previously published TCR beta repertoires from several hundred donors were re-analyzed and high-resolution HLA genotyping was added so that TCR occurrence patterns could be studied. The aim of the study was to test whether cataloging public T cell receptors could identify signatures of past pathogen exposure. Donor age, sex, ethnicity and CMV serostatus were compiled alongside the repertoire data. Rather than drawing on any new phenotypic data, the later analysis identified candidate immune exposures from TCR beta sequences and the way those sequences occurred across donors. Genome-wide SNP genotypes for about 55% of the roughly 670 donors were used in a later genetic analysis, which treated that subset as a discovery cohort. The number of donors typed differed by locus, with about 629-630 for A, B, C, DRB1 and DQB1, 522 for DQA1, 600 to 610 for DPA1, and around 460 for DPB1. The genetic ancestry cluster associated with self-reported Caucasian donors included roughly 84% of the approximately 410 genotyped donors. The study at large found these results: A few of the identified cytomegalovirus-associated TCR beta chains were confirmed in vitro to be specific for cytomegalovirus antigens. A further reported finding was that TCR beta sequences accurately predicted the HLA-A and HLA-B alleles for most subjects in the first cohort. In a later analysis, HLA-associated TCR beta chains showed more clonal expansion and lower generation probabilities than non-associated chains that were equally common. A total of about 180 TCR beta chains were listed by the study as associated with cytomegalovirus. V-gene and J-gene trimming of TCR beta chains was associated with a missense DCLRE1C variant in a later genetic analysis, and the association was replicated in an independent cohort. When HLA alleles, especially DR and DQ, strongly co-occurred, attributing TCR associations to individual alleles was difficult. Several of the top co-occurrence clusters appeared to be linked to parvovirus B19, influenza, CMV and Epstein-Barr virus, according to a later analysis. In this cohort, only TCR beta chains were sequenced, and detectable features were limited by the absence of alpha or paired-chain data. At a false discovery rate of 0.05, a later analysis linked 16,951 TCR beta sequences to specific HLA alleles. HLA typing was unavailable for some donors at each locus, so association tests used only the typed subset. The classifier was reported to diagnose cytomegalovirus status with high specificity and sensitivity in both the original cohort and the validation cohort. The presence/absence analyses assumed that sequencing depth was roughly uniform across donors, and that assumption may not be true. Broadly in line with IMGT annotations, most TCR beta V segments showed up in productive rearrangements about 87% or about 30% of the time in an earlier analysis of 450 to 600 of the donors. Correlated functional status among segregating V segments might reflect linkage disequilibrium, but an unknown experimental factor could not be ruled out. In a later analysis, the rate of TCR association differed among HLA loci, with DRB1 alleles having the most associated TCRs and HLA-C alleles having the fewest. The authors suggested that the approach could potentially be extended to other disease states and immunological phenotypes. A cluster of highly shared sequence variants was judged likely to be a technical artifact of the sequencing pipeline. Some IMGT-functional V segments, including TRBV6-2 and TRBV6-3, could not be distinguished by the 87-base-pair reads and were therefore excluded. A later genetic analysis reported fewer N-insertions in productive TCRs among donors in an Asian-associated ancestry cluster than the approximately 700-donor mean. The only immune exposure information available for the cohort was CMV serostatus. Because counts were too low, 15 to 20 rarely observed V segments, including chromosome 9 orphons, were excluded from the earlier analysis of some 540 of the donors. Most CMV-associated TCR beta chains appeared to be HLA-restricted in a later analysis, and the HLA associations seemed to be driven largely by CMV exposure. Most TCR sequences were seen in very few donors, while some public TCRs were found in many individuals.

The receptor library was made with the immunoSEQ multiplex PCR assay. For the multiplex PCR, a mixture combining 60 forward primers for TCR Vbeta segments and 13 reverse primers for TCR Jbeta segments was used. Amplification of the CDR3 region of rearranged TCR beta genes was performed with a multiplex PCR assay on genomic DNA. The Illumina HiSeq System was used to sequence the amplified TCR beta libraries as 87-base-pair reads. The published analysis was carried out like this. In a later analysis, 80 million or so unique TCR beta chains were counted across the 500 to 850 repertoires, and around 11 million of these chains were shared by at least two donors. To remove PCR and sequencing errors, raw reads were error-corrected and collapsed into unique sequences using a nearest-neighbor algorithm that merged closely related sequences. V, D and J gene segments were assigned by aligning CDR3 sequences to IMGT reference sequences. For a sequence to be retained, at least a six-nucleotide match to both a V gene segment and a J gene segment was required. Rearrangements were called productive when the CDR3 lacked stop codons and stayed in frame with V and J; all others were non-productive. Following IMGT convention, CDR3 was defined as the stretch from the second conserved V-encoded cysteine to the conserved J-encoded phenylalanine. The earlier analysis of about 620 of the donors excluded sequences that lacked an unambiguous match to a single V gene segment. An earlier analysis of some 500 of the donors classified V segments as functional when productive rearrangements were above 56.7% and as segregating when the standard deviation between donors was above 5%. To diagnose cytomegalovirus status from the catalog of TCR beta chain sequences, a statistical classification framework was built. V and J gene assignment, in a later analysis, came from comparing TCR nucleotide sequences with IMGT/GENE-DB human TR gene sequences. In a later analysis, CDR3 sequences and most-parsimonious VDJ recombination scenarios were assigned using the TCRdist pipeline. In a later analysis, each TCR beta chain was defined by its CDR3 amino acid sequence together with its V-gene family, and reads lacking a unique V-gene family were excluded. A later analysis removed several hundred highly shared, low-generation-probability nucleotide sequences to deal with suspected cross-contamination and a sequencing artifact. A later analysis calculated a clonal expansion index for each public chain from normalized within-repertoire ranks of inferred template counts. In a later analysis, generation probabilities were computed using a VDJ recombination model fitted to out-of-frame rearrangements, and the results were checked against IGoR. In a later analysis, TCR-TCR, TCR-HLA and TCR-CMV co-occurrence was scored with hypergeometric tests, and a repertoire-size bias correction was applied to TCR pairs. In a later analysis, false discovery rates were estimated by permuting HLA or CMV assignments 20 times. In a later analysis, co-occurring TCRs were grouped using DBSCAN, and TCRdist sequence similarity was added for clustering within HLA-allele-positive subsets. Co-occurrence clustering excluded repertoires with fewer than 30,000 or more than 120,000 public chains, plus five with anomalous nucleotide sharing. In TCRdb, the immuneACCESS table is reduced to in-frame sequences with V and J assigned. These tables do not hold every clone; where another copy was compared, an unresolved V gene accounts for under half, and the others remain unexplained. Clone size and the V and J calls come from that table; the DNA yielded D and trimming. The sample table lists tens of thousands of clones, approximately 66% of them with a count of one. The ten largest clones take up 4% to 4.5% of the sample.

The chain joins TRBV5-1 to TRBJ1-3; 7 central nucleotides agree with TRBD1. The material sequenced was PBMCs. This sequence originates from a male donor in good health and CMV-seropositive. This receptor has the CDR3 CASSWIGTDSGNTIYF. The DNA is as follows: TGCGCCAGCAGCTGGATAGGGACAGACTCTGGAAACACCATATATTTT.